Shown below are 13 T cell receptor beta chains from a single sample sequenced in a study of T cells in Graves' hyperthyroidism and ophthalmopathy. Amplified regions were TCR beta CDR3 sequences from RNA transcripts. HTBI primers were the set used in a first-round RT-PCR of the TCR CDR3. TCRdb itself ran the multiplex PCR reads through MiXCR, one entry per CDR3 protein. The repertoire includes more than 500,000 distinct CDR3 sequences, roughly 16% of them detected once, and about 29% sits in the top ten. Material: blood. The receptors originated from a woman aged 25 to 39 with Graves' ophthalmopathy.

The J gene is TRBJ1-1, the V gene TRBV6-2 or TRBV6-3, with TRBD1 as a possible D gene (6 bases). V shed 6 bases and J shed 1 base, with 15 bases lying between them. In germline, CDR1 is MNHEY, CDR2 SVGEGT. The CDR3 is 15 residues long. The CDR3 coding sequence is TGTGCCAGCAGAGACTCCGGGACACCGAACACTGAAGCTTTCTTT. As protein: CASRDSGTPNTEAFF.

The sample holds many counts of this clonotype. This chain joins TRBV6-4 and TRBJ2-2, with D hard to call. Trimming took off 0 bases at V and 2 bases at J, with 4 bases between the two ends. This CDR3 has 14 amino acids. Germline V CDR1 and CDR2: MRHNA, SNTAGT. The CDR3 region has the DNA TGTGCCAGCAGTGACTCGAGCAACACCGGGGAGCTGTTTTTT. The encoded protein is CASSDSSNTGELFF.

J is TRBJ2-1 and V is TRBV25-1; 10 bases agree with TRBD2. Germline values: CDR1 MGHDK, CDR2 SYGVNS. The CDR3 is 16 residues long. Unmatched junction bases numbered 9, after V lost 3 bases and J lost 7 bases. CDR3 sequence reads: CASSEPLAGVRNEQFF. The CDR3 DNA reads TGTGCCAGCAGTGAGCCCCTAGCGGGGGTTAGGAATGAGCAGTTCTTC.

This clonotype was observed many times. The gene calls are TRBV7-2 and TRBJ2-3; TRBD2 aligns across 11 bases. The CDR3 loop spans 18 amino acids. The germline V gene encodes CDR1 SGHTA and CDR2 FQGNSA. The V gene end was trimmed by 1 base and the J gene end by 6 bases; junction bases not matched to a gene: 12. The chain's CDR3 is CASSLVALAGGPGDTQYF. The CDR3 coding sequence is TGTGCCAGCAGCTTAGTAGCGTTAGCGGGAGGGCCCGGGGATACGCAGTATTTT. Full variable domain (remainder filled in from reference TRBV7-2 and TRBJ2-3): GAGVSQSPSNKVTEKGKDVELRCDPISGHTALYWYRQSLGQGLEFLIYFQGNSAPDKSGLPSDRFSAERTGGSVSTLTIQRTQQEDSAVYLCASSLVALAGGPGDTQYFGPGTRLTVL.

The chain joins TRBV25-1 to TRBJ2-2; tentatively, D is TRBD2 (5 bases). V was trimmed by 3 bases and J by 5 bases, leaving 7 bases between them. This CDR3 is built from 13 residues. CDR1 and CDR2 (germline): MGHDK, SYGVNS. The DNA for the CDR3 is TGTGCCAGCAGTGAGACGGGAACCGGGGAGCTGTTTTTT. Translated, it gives CASSETGTGELFF.

This clonotype was recorded many times. The chain combines TRBV7-9 with TRBJ2-1, with D perhaps TRBD2 (6 bases). Germline V gene lookup returns CDR1 SEHNR and CDR2 FQNEAQ (reference sequence). This CDR3 has 13 amino acids. Trimming removed 4 bases at V and 4 bases at J, with 8 bases between. CDR3 coding DNA: TGTGCCAGCAGCTACGGAGGGTACAATGAGCAGTTCTTC. Its protein is CASSYGGYNEQFF.

There are many counts of this clonotype. This chain joins TRBV6-2 or TRBV6-3 and TRBJ1-5; the D gene is possibly TRBD1 (5 bases). This CDR3 is 12 amino acids long. V shed 8 bases and J shed 1 base, with 6 bases lying between them. The germline gives CDR1 MNHEY, CDR2 SVGEGT. The CDR3 loop reads CASGGSNQPQHF. CDR3 sequence (DNA): TGTGCCAGCGGGGGGAGCAATCAGCCCCAGCATTTT.

The chain uses TRBV18 and TRBJ1-1, with a weak D call TRBD1 (5 bases). Germline V gene sequence: CDR1 KGHSH, CDR2 LQKENI. The CDR3 runs to 14 residues. V lost 4 bases, J lost 1 base, and 10 bases lay in between. CDR3 sequence (DNA): TGTGCCAGCTCACGGTTGGGGCAGAACACTGAAGCTTTCTTT. Residues: CASSRLGQNTEAFF.

The table lists this clonotype with many counts. CDR3 coding DNA: TGTGCCAGCAGTTCCCCGGCCCTTCAGCCCCAGCATTTT. This encodes CASSSPALQPQHF. The chain recombines TRBV28 with TRBJ1-5; D gene uncertain. V gave up 4 bases and J gave up 6 bases, with 10 bases separating them. CDR1 is MDHEN and CDR2 is SYDVKM in the germline V gene. The CDR3 runs to 13 residues.

Only a few counts were recorded for this clonotype. The V gene is TRBV7-3, the J gene TRBJ2-7; 8 positions agree with TRBD1. Unmatched junction bases numbered 12, after V lost 3 bases and J lost 2 bases. This CDR3 has 17 residues. CDR1 is SGHTA and CDR2 is FQGTGA in the germline V gene. CDR3 coding DNA: TGTGCCAGCAGCTTTTCACCTGGACAGGGTGCGACCTACGAGCAGTACTTC. It codes for CASSFSPGQGATYEQYF.

The chain is built from TRBV7-6 and TRBJ2-7, with D unclear. Trimming stripped 2 bases from V and 0 bases from J, with 8 bases between. The germline V gene encodes CDR1 SGHVS and CDR2 FNYEAQ. The CDR3 is 14 amino acids. The CDR3 DNA sequence: TGTGCCAGCAGCTTACACCCCTTCTCCTACGAGCAGTACTTC. Its translation is CASSLHPFSYEQYF.

In its sample, this clonotype was seen a few times. The rearrangement joins TRBV12-3 or TRBV12-4 to TRBJ1-5; TRBD1 agrees at 7 bases. The CDR3 consists of 16 residues. With V trimmed by 3 bases and J by 3 bases, 8 bases remained unmatched. This CDR3 reads CASSFLGRGYNQPQHF. The CDR3 coding sequence is TGTGCCAGCAGTTTTTTGGGCAGGGGGTACAATCAGCCCCAGCATTTT.

The table lists this clonotype with a count of one. The chain carries TRBV20-1 and TRBJ2-1, with unresolved D. The CDR3 has 15 residues. Trimming cost V 0 bases and J 2 bases, with 11 bases left between them. Germline loops: CDR1 DFQATT, CDR2 SNEGSKA (reference sequence). The CDR3 loop reads CSARDRRSTYNEQFF. The CDR3 DNA reads as TGCAGTGCTAGAGATCGCCGTTCTACCTACAATGAGCAGTTCTTC.